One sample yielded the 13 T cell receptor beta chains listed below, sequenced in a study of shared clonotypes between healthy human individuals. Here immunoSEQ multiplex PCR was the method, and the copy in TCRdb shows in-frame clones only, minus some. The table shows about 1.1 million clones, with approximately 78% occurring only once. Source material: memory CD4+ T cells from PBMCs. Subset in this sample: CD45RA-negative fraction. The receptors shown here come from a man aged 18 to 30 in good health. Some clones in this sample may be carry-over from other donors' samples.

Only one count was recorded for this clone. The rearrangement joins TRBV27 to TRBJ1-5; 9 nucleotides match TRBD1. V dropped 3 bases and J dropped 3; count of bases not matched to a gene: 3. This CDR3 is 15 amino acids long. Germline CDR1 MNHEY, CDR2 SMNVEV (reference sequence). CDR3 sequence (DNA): TGTGCCAGCAGTTTGACAGGGGGTTACAATCAGCCCCAGCATTTT. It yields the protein CASSLTGGYNQPQHF.

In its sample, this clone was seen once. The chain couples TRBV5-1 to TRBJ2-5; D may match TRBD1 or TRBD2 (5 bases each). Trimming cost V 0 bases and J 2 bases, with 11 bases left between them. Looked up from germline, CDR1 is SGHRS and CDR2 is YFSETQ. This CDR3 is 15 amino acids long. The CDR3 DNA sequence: TGCGCCAGCAGCTTGGGGGACCCCGGGCAAGAGACCCAGTACTTC. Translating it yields CASSLGDPGQETQYF. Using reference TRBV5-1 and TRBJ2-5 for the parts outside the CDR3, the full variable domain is KAGVTQTPRYLIKTRGQQVTLSCSPISGHRSVSWYQQTPGQGLQFLFEYFSETQRNKGNFPGRFSGRQFSNSRSEMNVSTLELGDSALYLCASSLGDPGQETQYFGPGTRLLVL.

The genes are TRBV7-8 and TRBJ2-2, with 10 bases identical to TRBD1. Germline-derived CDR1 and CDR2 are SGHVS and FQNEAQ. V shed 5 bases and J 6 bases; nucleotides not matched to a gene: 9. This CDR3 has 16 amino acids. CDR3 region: CASSQETGGIPGELFF. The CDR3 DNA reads TGTGCCAGCAGCCAGGAGACAGGGGGCATCCCCGGGGAGCTGTTTTTT.

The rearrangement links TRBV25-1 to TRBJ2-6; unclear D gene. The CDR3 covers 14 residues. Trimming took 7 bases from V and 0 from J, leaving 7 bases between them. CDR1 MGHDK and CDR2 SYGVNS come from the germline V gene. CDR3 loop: CASTEGSGANVLTF. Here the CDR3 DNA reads TGTGCCAGCACCGAAGGCTCTGGGGCCAACGTCCTGACTTTC.

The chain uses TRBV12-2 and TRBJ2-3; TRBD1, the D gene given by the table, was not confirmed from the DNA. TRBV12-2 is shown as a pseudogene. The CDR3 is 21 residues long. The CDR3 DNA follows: TGTGCAAGTCGCTTAAAGCATATAACCGAGGGGCCCACAGGGGGGTCAGATACGCAGTATTTT. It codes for CASRLKHITEGPTGGSDTQYF.

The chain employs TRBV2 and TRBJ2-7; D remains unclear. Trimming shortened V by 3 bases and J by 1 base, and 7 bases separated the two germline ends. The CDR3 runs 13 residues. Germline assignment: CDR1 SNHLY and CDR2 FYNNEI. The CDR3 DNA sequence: TGTGCCAGCAGTGACGATGGTTCCTACGAGCAGTACTTC. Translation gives CASSDDGSYEQYF.

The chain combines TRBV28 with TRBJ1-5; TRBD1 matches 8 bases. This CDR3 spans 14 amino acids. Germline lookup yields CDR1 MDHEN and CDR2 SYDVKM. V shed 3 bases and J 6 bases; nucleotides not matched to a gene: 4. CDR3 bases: TGTGCCAGCAGTTTCCCAGGGGGCCTTCAGCCCCAGCATTTT. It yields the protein CASSFPGGLQPQHF.

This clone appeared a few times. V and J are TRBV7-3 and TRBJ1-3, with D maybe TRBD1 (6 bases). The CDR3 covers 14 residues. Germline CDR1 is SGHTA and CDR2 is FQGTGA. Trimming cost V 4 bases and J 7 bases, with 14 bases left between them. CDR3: CASSYDIQGNTIYF. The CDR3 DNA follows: TGTGCCAGCAGCTACGACATCCAGGGGAACACCATATATTTT.

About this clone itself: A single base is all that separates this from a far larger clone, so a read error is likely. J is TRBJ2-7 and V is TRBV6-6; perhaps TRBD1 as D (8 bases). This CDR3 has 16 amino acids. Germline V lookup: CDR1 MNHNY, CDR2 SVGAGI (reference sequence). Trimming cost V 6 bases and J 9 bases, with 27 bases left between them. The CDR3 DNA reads TGTGCCAGCAGCGACAGCGGGGCAGGGGGCCCCCACGGGCAGTACTTC. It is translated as CASSDSGAGGPHGQYF.

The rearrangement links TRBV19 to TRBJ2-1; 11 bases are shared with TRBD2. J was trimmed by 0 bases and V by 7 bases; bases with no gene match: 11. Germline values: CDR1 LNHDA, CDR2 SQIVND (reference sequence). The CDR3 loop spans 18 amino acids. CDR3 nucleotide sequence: TGTGCCAGTACCTCCAGGGGACTAGCGGCTAGCTCCTACAATGAGCAGTTCTTC. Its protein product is CASTSRGLAASSYNEQFF.

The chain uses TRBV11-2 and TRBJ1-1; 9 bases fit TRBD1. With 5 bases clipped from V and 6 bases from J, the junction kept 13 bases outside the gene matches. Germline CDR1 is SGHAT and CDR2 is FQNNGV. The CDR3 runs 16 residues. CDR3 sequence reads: CASSIGLTGGFAEAFF. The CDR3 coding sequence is TGTGCCAGCAGCATCGGTCTTACAGGGGGCTTTGCTGAAGCTTTCTTT.

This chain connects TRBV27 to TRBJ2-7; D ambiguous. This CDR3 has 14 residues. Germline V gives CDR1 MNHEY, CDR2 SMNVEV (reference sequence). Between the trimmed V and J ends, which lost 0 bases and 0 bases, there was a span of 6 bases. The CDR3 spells CASSLSYGSYEQYF. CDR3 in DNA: TGTGCCAGCAGTTTATCGTACGGCTCCTACGAGCAGTACTTC.

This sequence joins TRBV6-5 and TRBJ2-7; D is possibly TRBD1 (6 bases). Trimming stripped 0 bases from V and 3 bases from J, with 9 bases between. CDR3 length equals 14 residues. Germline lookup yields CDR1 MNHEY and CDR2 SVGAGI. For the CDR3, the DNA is TGTGCCAGCAGTTACTCGAGGGGGAACTACGAGCAGTACTTC. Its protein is CASSYSRGNYEQYF.